The clone carrying this T cell receptor beta chain showed up many times. The diagnostic basis comprised clinical symptoms, serum thyroxine and TRAb, thyroid ultrasound and orbital computed tomography. Amplification of TCR beta CDR3 regions used RNA as the template. The primer set for the first-round RT-PCR of the TCR CDR3 was HTBI. MiXCR, applied by TCRdb to the multiplex PCR reads, yields one record per CDR3 protein. The sample holds hundreds of thousands of distinct CDR3 sequences, less than 20% seen once. This sample is drawn from a study of T cells in Graves' hyperthyroidism and ophthalmopathy. In germline, CDR1 is MNHNS, CDR2 SASEGT. Unmatched junction bases numbered 8, after V lost 4 bases and J lost 4 bases. CDR3 length: 15 amino acids.

The V call is TRBV6-1, the J call TRBJ2-5, with 8 nucleotides matching TRBD1. The sample was blood. This TCR was sampled from a woman under 30 with Graves' hyperthyroidism. CDR3 in amino acids: CASSAMGQGAETQYF. In DNA form, the CDR3 reads TGTGCCAGCAGTGCGATGGGGCAGGGGGCAGAGACCCAGTACTTC.